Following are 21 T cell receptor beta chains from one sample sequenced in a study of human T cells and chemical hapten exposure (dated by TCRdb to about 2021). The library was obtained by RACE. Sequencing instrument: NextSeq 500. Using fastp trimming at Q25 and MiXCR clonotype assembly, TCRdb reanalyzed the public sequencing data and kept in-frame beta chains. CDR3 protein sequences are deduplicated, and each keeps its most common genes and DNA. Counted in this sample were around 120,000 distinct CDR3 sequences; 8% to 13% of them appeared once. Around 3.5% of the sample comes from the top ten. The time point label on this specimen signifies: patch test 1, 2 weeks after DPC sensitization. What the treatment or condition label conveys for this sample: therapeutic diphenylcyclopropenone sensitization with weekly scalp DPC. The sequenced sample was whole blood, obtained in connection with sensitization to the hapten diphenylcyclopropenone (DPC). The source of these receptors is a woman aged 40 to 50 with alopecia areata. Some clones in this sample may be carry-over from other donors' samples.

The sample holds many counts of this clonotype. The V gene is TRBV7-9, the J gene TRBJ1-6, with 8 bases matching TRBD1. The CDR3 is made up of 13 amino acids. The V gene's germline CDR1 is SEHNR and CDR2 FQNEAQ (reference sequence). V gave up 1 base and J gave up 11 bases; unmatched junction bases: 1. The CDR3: CASSLGQGTPLHF. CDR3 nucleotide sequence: TGTGCCAGCAGCTTAGGACAGGGGACACCCCTCCACTTT.

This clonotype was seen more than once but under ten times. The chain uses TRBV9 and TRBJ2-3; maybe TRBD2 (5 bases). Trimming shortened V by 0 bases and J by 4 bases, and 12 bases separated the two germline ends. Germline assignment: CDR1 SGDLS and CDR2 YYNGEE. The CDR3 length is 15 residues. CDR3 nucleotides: TGTGCCAGCAGCGTAGGACTACTTGCTGCAGATACGCAGTATTTT. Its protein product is CASSVGLLAADTQYF.

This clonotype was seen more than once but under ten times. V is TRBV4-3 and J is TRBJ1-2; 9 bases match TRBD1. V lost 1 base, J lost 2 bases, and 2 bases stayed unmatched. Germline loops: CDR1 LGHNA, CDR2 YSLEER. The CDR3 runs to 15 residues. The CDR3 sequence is CASSQGDRANYGYTF. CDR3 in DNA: TGCGCCAGCAGCCAAGGGGACAGGGCGAACTATGGCTACACCTTC.

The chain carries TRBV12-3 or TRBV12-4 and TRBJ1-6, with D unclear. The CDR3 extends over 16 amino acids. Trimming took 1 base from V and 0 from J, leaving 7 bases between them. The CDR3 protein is CASSLGRSSYNSPLHF. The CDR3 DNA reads TGTGCCAGCAGTTTAGGGAGGAGCTCCTATAATTCACCCCTCCACTTT.

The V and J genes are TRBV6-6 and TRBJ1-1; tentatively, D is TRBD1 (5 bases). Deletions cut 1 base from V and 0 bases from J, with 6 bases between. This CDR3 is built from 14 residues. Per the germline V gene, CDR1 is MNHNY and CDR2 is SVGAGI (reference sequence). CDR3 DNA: TGTGCCAGCAGTTACTTGGGGGTGAACACTGAAGCTTTCTTT. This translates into CASSYLGVNTEAFF.

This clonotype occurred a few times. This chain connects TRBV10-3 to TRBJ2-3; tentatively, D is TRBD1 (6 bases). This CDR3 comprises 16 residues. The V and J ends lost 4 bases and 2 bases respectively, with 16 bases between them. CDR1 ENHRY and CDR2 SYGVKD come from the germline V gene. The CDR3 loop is CAISGGGTLPTDTQYF. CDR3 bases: TGTGCCATCAGTGGTGGGGGCACCCTGCCCACAGATACGCAGTATTTT.

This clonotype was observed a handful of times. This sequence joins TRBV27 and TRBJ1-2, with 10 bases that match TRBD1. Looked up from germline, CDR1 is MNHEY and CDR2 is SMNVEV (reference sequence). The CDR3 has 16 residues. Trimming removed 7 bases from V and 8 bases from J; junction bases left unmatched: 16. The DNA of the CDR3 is TGTGCCAGCAATCCCTGGGGGCGACAGGGGGCAGGAGGCTACACCTTC. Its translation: CASNPWGRQGAGGYTF.

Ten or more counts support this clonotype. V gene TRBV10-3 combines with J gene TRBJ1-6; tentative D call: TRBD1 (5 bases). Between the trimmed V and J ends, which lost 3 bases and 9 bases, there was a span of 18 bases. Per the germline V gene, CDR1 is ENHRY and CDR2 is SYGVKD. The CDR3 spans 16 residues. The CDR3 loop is CAISDQGPLMFSPLHF. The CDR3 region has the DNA TGTGCCATCAGTGACCAGGGTCCCCTTATGTTTTCACCCCTCCACTTT.

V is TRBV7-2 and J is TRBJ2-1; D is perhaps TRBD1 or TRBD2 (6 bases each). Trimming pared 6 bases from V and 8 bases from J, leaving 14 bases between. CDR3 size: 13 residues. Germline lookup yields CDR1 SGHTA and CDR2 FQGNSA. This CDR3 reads CASRNGGGYEQFF. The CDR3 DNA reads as TGTGCCAGCAGGAATGGAGGGGGATATGAGCAGTTCTTC.

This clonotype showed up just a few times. The CDR3 nucleotides read TGTGCCAGCAGCTCGGGACAGGCACGCGTCGACGAGCAGTACTTC. This encodes CASSSGQARVDEQYF. This chain connects TRBV7-2 to TRBJ2-7; TRBD1 matches at 8 bases. The length of the CDR3 is 15 residues. Trimming at V came to 4 bases and at J to 5 bases, leaving 10 bases not matched to a gene. Germline values: CDR1 SGHTA, CDR2 FQGNSA.

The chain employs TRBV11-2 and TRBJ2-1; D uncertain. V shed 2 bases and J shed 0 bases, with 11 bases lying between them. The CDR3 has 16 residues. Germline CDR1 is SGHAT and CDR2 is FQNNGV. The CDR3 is CASSLRPSSSYNEQFF. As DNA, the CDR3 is TGTGCCAGCAGCTTAAGGCCGTCGAGCTCCTACAATGAGCAGTTCTTC.

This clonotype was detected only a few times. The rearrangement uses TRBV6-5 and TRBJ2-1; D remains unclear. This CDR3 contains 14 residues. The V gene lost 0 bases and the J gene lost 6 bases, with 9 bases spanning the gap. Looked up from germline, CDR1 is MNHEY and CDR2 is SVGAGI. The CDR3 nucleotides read TGTGCCAGCAGTTACTCGTCCTTCACCAATGAGCAGTTCTTC. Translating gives CASSYSSFTNEQFF.

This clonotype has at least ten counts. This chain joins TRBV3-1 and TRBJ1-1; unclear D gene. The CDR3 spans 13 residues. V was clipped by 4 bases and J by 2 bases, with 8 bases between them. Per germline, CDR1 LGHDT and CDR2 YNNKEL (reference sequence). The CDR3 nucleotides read TGTGCCAGCAGCCGAGGGAGAAACACTGAAGCTTTCTTT. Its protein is CASSRGRNTEAFF.

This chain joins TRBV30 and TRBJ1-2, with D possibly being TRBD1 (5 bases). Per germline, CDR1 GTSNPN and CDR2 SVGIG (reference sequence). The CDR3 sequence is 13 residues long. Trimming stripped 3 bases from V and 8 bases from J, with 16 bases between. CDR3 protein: CAWSPGHGRGYTF. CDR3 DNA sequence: TGTGCCTGGAGCCCAGGACATGGCAGGGGCTACACCTTC.

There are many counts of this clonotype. The CDR3 bases are TGTGCCAGCAGCTTGGTCTCGGGGCCAGACTATAACTATGGCTACACCTTC. This encodes CASSLVSGPDYNYGYTF. This chain links TRBV5-4 with TRBJ1-2, with a possible D match to TRBD1 (5 bases). CDR1 and CDR2 (germline): SGHNT, YYREEE (reference sequence). The CDR3 is made up of 17 amino acids. With 0 bases removed from V and 1 base from J, the gap between germline ends came to 16 bases.

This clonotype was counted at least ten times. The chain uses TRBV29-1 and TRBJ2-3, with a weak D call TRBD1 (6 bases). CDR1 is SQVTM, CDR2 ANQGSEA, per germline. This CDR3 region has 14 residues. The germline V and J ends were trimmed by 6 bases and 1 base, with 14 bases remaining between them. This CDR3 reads CSVRQDGGTDTQYF. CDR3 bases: TGCAGCGTCCGACAGGACGGGGGCACAGATACGCAGTATTTT.

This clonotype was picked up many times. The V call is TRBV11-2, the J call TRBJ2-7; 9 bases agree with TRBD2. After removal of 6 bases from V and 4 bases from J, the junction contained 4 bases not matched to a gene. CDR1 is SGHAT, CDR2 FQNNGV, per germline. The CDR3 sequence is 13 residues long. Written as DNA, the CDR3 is TGTGCCAGCAGAGGAGGACTAGCGTACGAGCAGTACTTC. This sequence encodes CASRGGLAYEQYF. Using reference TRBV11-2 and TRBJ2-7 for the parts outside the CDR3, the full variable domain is EAGVAQSPRYKIIEKRQSVAFWCNPISGHATLYWYQQILGQGPKLLIQFQNNGVVDDSQLPKDRFSAERLKGVDSTLKIQPAKLEDSAVYLCASRGGLAYEQYFGPGTRLTVT.

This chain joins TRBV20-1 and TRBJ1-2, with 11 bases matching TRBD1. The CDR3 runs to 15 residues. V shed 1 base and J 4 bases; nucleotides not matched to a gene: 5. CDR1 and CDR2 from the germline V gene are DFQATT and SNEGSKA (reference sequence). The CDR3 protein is CSARATGQGAYGYTF. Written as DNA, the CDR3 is TGCAGTGCTAGAGCTACAGGACAGGGGGCCTATGGCTACACCTTC.

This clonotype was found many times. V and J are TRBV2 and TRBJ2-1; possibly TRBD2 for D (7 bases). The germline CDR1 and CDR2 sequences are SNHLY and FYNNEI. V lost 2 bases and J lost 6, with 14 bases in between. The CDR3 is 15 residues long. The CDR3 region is CASSELRGPTNEQFF. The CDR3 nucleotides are TGTGCCAGCAGTGAACTGCGGGGGCCCACCAATGAGCAGTTCTTC.

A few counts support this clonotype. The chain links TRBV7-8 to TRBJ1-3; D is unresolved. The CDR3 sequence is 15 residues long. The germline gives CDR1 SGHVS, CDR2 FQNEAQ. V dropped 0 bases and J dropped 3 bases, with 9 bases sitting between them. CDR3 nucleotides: TGTGCCAGCAGCTTAGCGTGGAACTTTGGAAACACCATATATTTT. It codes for CASSLAWNFGNTIYF. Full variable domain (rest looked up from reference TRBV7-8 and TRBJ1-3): GAGVSQSPRYKVAKRGQDVALRCDPISGHVSLFWYQQALGQGPEFLTYFQNEAQLDKSGLPSDRFFAERPEGSVSTLKIQRTQQEDSAVYLCASSLAWNFGNTIYFGEGSWLTVV.

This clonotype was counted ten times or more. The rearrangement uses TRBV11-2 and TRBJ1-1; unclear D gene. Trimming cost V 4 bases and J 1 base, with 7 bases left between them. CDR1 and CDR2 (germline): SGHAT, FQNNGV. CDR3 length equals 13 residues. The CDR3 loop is CASSSTTNTEAFF. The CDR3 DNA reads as TGTGCCAGCAGCTCCACTACGAACACTGAAGCTTTCTTT.